The 4 T cell receptor beta chains below were found in one sample sequenced in a study of blood T cell repertoires in COVID-19. Assay: immunoSEQ multiplex PCR; the TCRdb copy retains only in-frame clones and omits some. The data hold around 280,000 clones, with approximately 91% observed a single time. The sample was peripheral blood. These receptors were collected from a woman aged 25 to 45 with COVID-19, enrolled during active disease.

The chain is built from TRBV15 and TRBJ2-1; D remains ambiguous. CDR1 is LNHNV and CDR2 is YYDKDF in the germline V gene (reference sequence). Trimming took off 0 bases at V and 6 bases at J, with 12 bases between the two ends. The CDR3 extends over 15 amino acids. The CDR3 bases are TGTGCCACCAGCAGAGATAGTTCAAGTGGCAATGAGCAGTTCTTC. This encodes CATSRDSSSGNEQFF.

This chain joins TRBV27 and TRBJ2-1; D remains unclear. V gave up 3 bases and J gave up 8 bases, with 14 bases separating them. Per the germline V gene, CDR1 is MNHEY and CDR2 is SMNVEV (reference sequence). This CDR3 is built from 14 residues. CDR3: CASSLQATVDEQFF. CDR3 DNA sequence: TGTGCCAGCAGTTTGCAGGCCACGGTGGATGAGCAGTTCTTC.

V usage is TRBV30 and J usage is TRBJ1-4; D is perhaps TRBD1 (5 bases). Germline CDR1 is GTSNPN and CDR2 is SVGIG (reference sequence). The CDR3 consists of 14 residues. V lost 3 bases, J lost 0 bases, and 8 bases lay in between. CDR3 bases: TGTGCCTGGAGGTTCAGGGCAACTAATGAAAAACTGTTTTTT. Its protein is CAWRFRATNEKLFF.

J is TRBJ2-1 and V is TRBV3-1 (or the pseudogene TRBV3-2); 8 bases are a match to TRBD2. Unmatched junction bases numbered 11, after V lost 1 base and J lost 6 bases. Germline V gives CDR1 LGHDT, CDR2 YNNKEL (reference sequence). The CDR3 extends over 17 amino acids. CDR3 residues: CASSQVVTGGPGNEQFF. The CDR3 DNA is TGTGCCAGCAGCCAAGTAGTGACGGGAGGGCCGGGCAATGAGCAGTTCTTC.